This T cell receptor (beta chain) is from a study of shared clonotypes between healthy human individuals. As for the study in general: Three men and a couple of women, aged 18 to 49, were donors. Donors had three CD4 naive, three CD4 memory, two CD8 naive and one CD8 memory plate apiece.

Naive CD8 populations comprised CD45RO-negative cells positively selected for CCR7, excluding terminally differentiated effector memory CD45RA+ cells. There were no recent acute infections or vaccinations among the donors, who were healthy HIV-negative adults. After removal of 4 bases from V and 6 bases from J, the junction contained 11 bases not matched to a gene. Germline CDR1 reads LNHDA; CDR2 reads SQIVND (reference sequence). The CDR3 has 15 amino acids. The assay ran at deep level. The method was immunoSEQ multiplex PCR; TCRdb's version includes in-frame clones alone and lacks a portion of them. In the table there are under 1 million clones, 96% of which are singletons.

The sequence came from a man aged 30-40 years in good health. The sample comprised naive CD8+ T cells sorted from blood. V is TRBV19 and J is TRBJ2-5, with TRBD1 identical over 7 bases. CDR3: CASSTRQGFLQTQYF. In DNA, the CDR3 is TGTGCCAGTAGTACGAGACAGGGCTTCCTGCAGACCCAGTACTTC.